Sequencing of this TCR beta chain was carried out in a study of blood T cell repertoires in COVID-19. Study overall: The origin of the acute and convalescent COVID-19 samples was the United States, Italy and Spain. Sample material is recorded as cDNA or gDNA derived from T cells, B-cell-depleted T cells, or PBMCs.

This clone appeared once. Clones were sequenced by immunoSEQ multiplex PCR, and TCRdb holds only the in-frame ones, with some missing. The sample yields roughly 230,000 clones, 89% seen once. The CDR3 contains 13 residues. V lost 2 bases, J lost 5 bases, and 3 bases stayed unmatched. Germline-derived CDR1 and CDR2 are SGHRS and YFSETQ. V and J are TRBV5-1 and TRBJ1-2; 7 nucleotides line up with TRBD1. This clonotype originated in a woman aged 40 to 50 who had recovered from COVID-19. The sequenced sample was peripheral blood. CDR3 in amino acids: CASSLGTAYGYTF. The CDR3 DNA reads TGCGCCAGCAGCTTAGGGACAGCTTATGGCTACACCTTC.